These 32 T cell receptor beta chains were all obtained from the same sample, sequenced in a study of shared clonotypes between healthy human individuals. Produced via immunoSEQ multiplex PCR; TCRdb's table is partial and in-frame only. The data contain about 530,000 clones, 95% to 97% of them seen just once; the ten biggest clones take up roughly 0.06%. Sequenced: naive CD4+ T cells sorted from blood. Described subset: CD45RA+ positively selected. The receptors shown here come from a woman between 25 and 40 years old in good health.

The gene calls are TRBV11-3 and TRBJ2-2; 7 bases line up with TRBD1. CDR3 length equals 16 residues. Germline assignment: CDR1 SGHNT and CDR2 YENEEA. J gave up 6 bases and V 1 base, and 8 bases lay outside the gene matches. CDR3 sequence reads: CASSLGGHRGSGELFF. CDR3 nucleotide sequence: TGTGCCAGCAGCTTAGGAGGGCACAGGGGTTCCGGGGAGCTGTTTTTT.

The chain carries TRBV9 and TRBJ2-1, with TRBD2 identical over 13 bases. The CDR3 contains 15 residues. Germline V gene data show CDR1 as SGDLS and CDR2 as YYNGEE. J was trimmed by 7 bases and V by 3 bases; bases with no gene match: 4. The CDR3 loop is CASSATSGRYNEQFF. The CDR3 bases are TGTGCCAGCAGCGCGACTAGCGGGAGGTATAATGAGCAGTTCTTC.

V is TRBV28 and J is TRBJ2-6; D is unclear. CDR3 length equals 17 residues. Germline CDR1 and CDR2: MDHEN and SYDVKM. Deletions cut 6 bases from V and 3 bases from J, with 18 bases between. CDR3 DNA sequence: TGTGCCAGCAGCCCCCCGCCCTTGGTGTTTGGGGCCAACGTCCTGACTTTC. This codes for CASSPPPLVFGANVLTF.

This clone was recorded once. The rearrangement links TRBV15 to TRBJ2-1; 11 bases agree with TRBD2. Germline-derived CDR1 and CDR2 are LNHNV and YYDKDF (reference sequence). The CDR3 has 17 amino acids. J was trimmed by 2 bases and V by 3 bases; bases with no gene match: 6. CDR3 loop: CATSSPYSGRAYNEQFF. CDR3 in DNA: TGTGCCACCAGCAGTCCCTATAGCGGGAGGGCCTACAATGAGCAGTTCTTC.

V usage is TRBV27 and J usage is TRBJ1-4; no clear D. The CDR3 spans 14 residues. The V end lost 3 bases, the J end lost 6 bases, and 11 bases lay between the germline ends. The germline gives CDR1 MNHEY, CDR2 SMNVEV (reference sequence). DNA of the CDR3: TGTGCCAGCAGTTTCAGGATGGGGTATGAAAAACTGTTTTTT. It yields the protein CASSFRMGYEKLFF.

V usage is TRBV28 and J usage is TRBJ2-7, with no clear D. Trimming took 6 bases from V and 7 from J, leaving 19 bases between them. Germline CDR1 is MDHEN and CDR2 is SYDVKM. The CDR3 length is 14 residues. CDR3 in amino acids: CASRGAGRIEEQYF. The DNA for the CDR3 is TGTGCCAGCAGAGGAGCTGGCAGGATAGAGGAGCAGTACTTC.

The chain carries TRBV5-1 and TRBJ2-1; 9 nucleotides agree with TRBD1. This CDR3 spans 15 amino acids. V lost 2 bases to trimming and J lost 6 bases; unmatched junction nucleotides: 6. Germline V gene data show CDR1 as SGHRS and CDR2 as YFSETQ. CDR3 in amino acids: CASSLWDRVGNEQFF. CDR3 DNA sequence: TGCGCCAGCAGCTTATGGGACAGGGTTGGCAATGAGCAGTTCTTC.

This chain joins TRBV6-1 and TRBJ2-3; 7 nucleotides line up with TRBD2. This CDR3 region has 16 residues. The germline V gene has CDR1 MNHNS and CDR2 SASEGT. With V trimmed by 3 bases and J by 3 bases, 9 bases remained unmatched. CDR3 sequence reads: CASSESRGVATDTQYF. In DNA, the CDR3 is TGTGCCAGCAGTGAGAGTCGGGGGGTAGCGACAGATACGCAGTATTTT.

The chain is built from TRBV7-2 and TRBJ2-1; D unclear. V shed 4 bases and J shed 4 bases, with 14 bases lying between them. The germline gives CDR1 SGHTA, CDR2 FQGNSA. The CDR3 length is 15 residues. The CDR3 nucleotides are TGTGCCAGCAGCTCCCTCGACGGAAGGTACAATGAGCAGTTCTTC. Translated, it gives CASSSLDGRYNEQFF. The variable domain in full, completed from reference TRBV7-2 and TRBJ2-1, reads GAGVSQSPSNKVTEKGKDVELRCDPISGHTALYWYRQSLGQGLEFLIYFQGNSAPDKSGLPSDRFSAERTGGSVSTLTIQRTQQEDSAVYLCASSSLDGRYNEQFFGPGTRLTVL.

The rearrangement links TRBV11-2 to TRBJ2-7; no firm D call. V lost 3 bases to trimming and J lost 5 bases, with 14 bases between them. This CDR3 is built from 14 residues. CDR1 is SGHAT and CDR2 is FQNNGV in the germline V gene. The CDR3 region has the DNA TGTGCCAGCAGCTTGAGCGCCCTCGTCCACGAGCAGTACTTC. Protein product: CASSLSALVHEQYF.

J is TRBJ2-3 and V is TRBV5-4; D gene ambiguous. The germline V and J ends were trimmed by 4 bases and 0 bases, with 3 bases remaining between them. CDR1 SGHNT and CDR2 YYREEE come from the germline V gene (reference sequence). The CDR3 spans 12 residues. CDR3 nucleotides: TGTGCCAGCAGCCGTAGCACAGATACGCAGTATTTT. Its protein is CASSRSTDTQYF.

The count of this clone is one. This rearrangement joins TRBV27 to TRBJ2-1; a possible D gene is TRBD1 (6 bases). The germline V gene encodes CDR1 MNHEY and CDR2 SMNVEV (reference sequence). This CDR3 spans 13 amino acids. The ends were cut back, 6 bases at V and 10 bases at J, with 16 bases in the middle. CDR3 in amino acids: CASSGTNSWEQFF. The DNA for the CDR3 is TGTGCCAGCAGCGGGACAAATTCTTGGGAGCAGTTCTTC.

This chain links TRBV4-2 with TRBJ2-5; maybe TRBD2 (6 bases). Trimming stripped 2 bases from V and 1 base from J, with 17 bases between. CDR1 and CDR2 (germline): LGHNA, YNFKEQ. CDR3 length: 17 residues. The CDR3 DNA follows: TGTGCCAGCAGCCAAAGCGGGTTTGGCAGCAGCCAAGAGACCCAGTACTTC. Amino acids: CASSQSGFGSSQETQYF.

The V call is TRBV2, the J call TRBJ2-2, with D possibly being TRBD2 (6 bases). V gave up 11 bases and J gave up 3 bases, with 16 bases separating them. The CDR3 extends over 14 amino acids. Per the germline V gene, CDR1 is SNHLY and CDR2 is FYNNEI. The CDR3 loop reads CAGTVAEYTGELFF. In DNA, the CDR3 is TGTGCCGGCACAGTAGCGGAGTACACCGGGGAGCTGTTTTTT.

The genes are TRBV5-1 and TRBJ2-7, with D perhaps TRBD1 or TRBD2 (5 bases each). There are 14 residues in the CDR3. V shed 7 bases and J shed 1 base, with 15 bases lying between them. The germline gives CDR1 SGHRS, CDR2 YFSETQ. The DNA for the CDR3 is TGCGCCAGCTCCACCGGGACCGAGTCCTACGAGCAGTACTTC. It codes for CASSTGTESYEQYF.

This clone was counted a single time. In this CDR3 the conserved last residue, phenylalanine or tryptophan, is missing, so a read error is likely. The DNA is omitted, as the CDR3 cannot be located on it reliably, and the CDR3 follows TCRdb's listing. The V call is TRBV6-1, the J call TRBJ1-3. The CDR3 extends over 12 residues, inclusive of both ends. Germline V gene data show CDR1 as MNHNS and CDR2 as SASEGT. Here the CDR3 reads CASSEVLGTPRV.

About this clone: The junction and the germline gene differ at one end; a read error may be behind it. The genes are TRBV14 and TRBJ2-5; possibly TRBD2 for D (7 bases). The CDR3 is made up of 15 amino acids. Germline-derived CDR1 and CDR2 are SGHDN and FVKESK. The CDR3 protein is CASRQGGISGGGQYF. The CDR3 DNA sequence: TGTGCCAGCAGACAAGGGGGGATCTCCGGCGGGGGCCAGTACTTC.

The chain couples TRBV6-1 to TRBJ2-3, with D possibly being TRBD1 or TRBD2 (5 bases each). Trimming removed 0 bases at V and 6 bases at J, with 10 bases between. Germline CDR1 is MNHNS and CDR2 is SASEGT. The CDR3 spans 14 residues. In DNA, the CDR3 is TGTGCCAGCAGTGAAGCTGGGACCGGGGATACGCAGTATTTT. Protein product: CASSEAGTGDTQYF.

DNA for the CDR3: TGTGCCAGCAGTTTATCTGTGGCAGGGGTGAGGAATCAGCCCCAGCATTTT. Translating it yields CASSLSVAGVRNQPQHF. This sequence joins TRBV28 and TRBJ1-5; D is possibly TRBD1 (6 bases). Trimming shortened V by 1 base and J by 4 bases, and 17 bases separated the two germline ends. Germline V gene data show CDR1 as MDHEN and CDR2 as SYDVKM. The CDR3 covers 17 residues.

CDR3 nucleotides: TGTGCCAGCAGAACACAAGCGAGATCCTACGAGCAGTACTTC. Its translation is CASRTQARSYEQYF. This rearrangement joins TRBV28 to TRBJ2-7; D is unclear. Germline V gives CDR1 MDHEN, CDR2 SYDVKM. The CDR3 contains 14 residues. The V end was cut by 6 bases, the J end by 1 base, with 13 bases between.

This chain uses TRBV11-2 with TRBJ2-7; 8 nucleotides align to TRBD2. This CDR3 is 15 amino acids long. From germline, CDR1 is SGHAT and CDR2 FQNNGV. J gave up 7 bases and V 1 base, and 9 bases lay outside the gene matches. CDR3 sequence (DNA): TGTGCCAGCAGCTTAGTGGGAGCGGGAGTACAGGAGCAGTACTTC. Translated: CASSLVGAGVQEQYF. The whole variable domain, remainder taken from reference TRBV11-2 and TRBJ2-7, is EAGVAQSPRYKIIEKRQSVAFWCNPISGHATLYWYQQILGQGPKLLIQFQNNGVVDDSQLPKDRFSAERLKGVDSTLKIQPAKLEDSAVYLCASSLVGAGVQEQYFGPGTRLTVT.

The chain employs TRBV28 and TRBJ2-1; the D is unclear. The CDR3 length is 15 residues. CDR1 and CDR2 from the germline V gene are MDHEN and SYDVKM. V dropped 3 bases and J dropped 4 bases, with 13 bases sitting between them. CDR3: CASSFSIGRYNEQFF. CDR3 bases: TGTGCCAGCAGTTTCTCAATCGGGCGATACAATGAGCAGTTCTTC.

J is TRBJ2-7 and V is TRBV5-4; D might be TRBD1 (6 bases). In germline, CDR1 is SGHNT, CDR2 YYREEE (reference sequence). There are 17 residues in the CDR3. V dropped 0 bases and J dropped 6 bases, with 22 bases sitting between them. The CDR3 spells CASSLGGDLRGVREQYF. CDR3 in DNA: TGTGCCAGCAGCTTGGGTGGGGACCTCAGGGGAGTGCGCGAGCAGTACTTC.

For this clone: In the same sample, other DNA sequences code for this CDR3. The V call is TRBV18, the J call TRBJ1-2, with D uncertain. The CDR3 has 13 amino acids. The germline V gene encodes CDR1 KGHSH and CDR2 LQKENI. V lost 2 bases and J 4 bases, leaving 8 bases between the germline ends. CDR3 in amino acids: CASSPLGFYGYTF. The CDR3, as DNA: TGTGCCAGCTCACCATTAGGGTTCTATGGCTACACCTTC.

The chain uses TRBV28 and TRBJ2-7; tentatively, D is TRBD1 (5 bases). The CDR3 sequence is 14 residues long. Per germline, CDR1 MDHEN and CDR2 SYDVKM. The V end lost 6 bases, the J end lost 2 bases, and 14 bases lay between the germline ends. For the CDR3, the DNA is TGTGCCAGCAGCCACCGGACATCCACCTACGAGCAGTACTTC. It yields the protein CASSHRTSTYEQYF.

This clone occurred once. The chain uses TRBV30 and TRBJ2-5; tentative D call: TRBD2 (7 bases). Looked up from germline, CDR1 is GTSNPN and CDR2 is SVGIG (reference sequence). With 4 bases removed from V and 7 bases from J, the gap between germline ends came to 22 bases. The CDR3 extends over 15 amino acids. The CDR3 region is CAWKGGGENTGTQYF. CDR3 bases: TGTGCCTGGAAGGGGGGAGGGGAGAATACGGGGACCCAGTACTTC.

This clone was picked up one time. The chain is built from TRBV28 and TRBJ2-5; TRBD1 might be the D (6 bases). The CDR3 has 13 amino acids. Trimming took off 8 bases at V and 3 bases at J, with 13 bases between the two ends. Looked up from germline, CDR1 is MDHEN and CDR2 is SYDVKM. CDR3 DNA sequence: TGTGCCAGCGCTAGGGGACACGAAGAGACCCAGTACTTC. Translation gives CASARGHEETQYF.

This clone was observed once. The chain links TRBV10-1 to TRBJ2-5; a possible D gene is TRBD1 (5 bases). The germline CDR1 and CDR2 sequences are WNHNN and SYGVQD (reference sequence). The CDR3 covers 15 residues. Trimming removed 4 bases from V and 1 base from J, with 13 bases in between. CDR3 nucleotides: TGCGCCAGCAGTGCGATTGCAGGGCCCCAAGAGACCCAGTACTTC. The encoded protein is CASSAIAGPQETQYF.

J is TRBJ2-7 and V is TRBV27; D is possibly TRBD2 (6 bases). The CDR3 length is 15 residues. Trimming stripped 5 bases from V and 3 bases from J, with 17 bases between. CDR1 and CDR2 (germline): MNHEY, SMNVEV (reference sequence). The CDR3 DNA reads TGTGCCAGCAGTCAGTTTATAGCGGATTACTACGAGCAGTACTTC. Translated: CASSQFIADYYEQYF.

This chain links TRBV28 with TRBJ2-7; D uncertain. CDR3 length: 11 amino acids. The V gene lost 6 bases and the J gene lost 3 bases, with 6 bases spanning the gap. Germline assignment: CDR1 MDHEN and CDR2 SYDVKM. DNA for the CDR3: TGTGCCAGCAGACTCCACTACGAGCAGTACTTC. It specifies CASRLHYEQYF.

The chain uses TRBV23-1 and TRBJ2-1; D gene uncertain. TRBV23-1 is classed as an ORF, of uncertain function. The CDR3 contains 12 residues. Between the trimmed V and J ends, which lost 0 bases and 9 bases, there was a span of 6 bases. This CDR3 is CASSQSKGEQFF. The DNA for the CDR3 is TGCGCCAGCAGTCAATCGAAGGGTGAGCAGTTCTTC.

This chain connects TRBV28 to TRBJ2-7; the D gene is possibly TRBD1 (6 bases). CDR1 and CDR2 (germline): MDHEN, SYDVKM. The ends were cut back, 5 bases at V and 0 bases at J, with 17 bases in the middle. This CDR3 has 16 amino acids. Here the CDR3 reads CASSPLGTLSSYEQYF. Written as DNA, the CDR3 is TGTGCCAGCAGTCCTCTCGGGACACTAAGCTCCTACGAGCAGTACTTC.